This T cell receptor beta chain was sequenced for a study of T cells in Graves' hyperthyroidism and ophthalmopathy. The CDR3 regions of TCR beta were amplified from RNA transcripts. HTBI primers were used for first-round RT-PCR of the TCR CDR3. TCRdb reprocessed the multiplex PCR reads with MiXCR, giving one entry per CDR3 protein. This table holds approximately 100,000 distinct CDR3 sequences, roughly 50% found once. Trimming stripped 8 bases from V and 4 bases from J, with 24 bases between. CDR3 length equals 18 residues. From germline, CDR1 is MRHNA and CDR2 SNTAGT. Turning to this clonotype: Given a much more abundant clone one base away, this may be a read error. A read error is likely, as this CDR3 ends without the conserved phenylalanine or tryptophan.

Investigators excluded patients with uncontrolled infection, other autoimmune disease, pregnancy or lactation. The V call is TRBV6-4, the J call TRBJ2-6, with D possibly called TRBD1 or TRBD2 (5 bases each). Sequenced material: blood. The clonotype originates from a middle-aged man with Graves' hyperthyroidism. Here the CDR3 reads CASPDSGREYTGANVLTI. DNA of the CDR3: TGTGCCAGCCCCGACAGCGGAAGAGAGTATACGGGGGCCAACGTCCTGACTATC.